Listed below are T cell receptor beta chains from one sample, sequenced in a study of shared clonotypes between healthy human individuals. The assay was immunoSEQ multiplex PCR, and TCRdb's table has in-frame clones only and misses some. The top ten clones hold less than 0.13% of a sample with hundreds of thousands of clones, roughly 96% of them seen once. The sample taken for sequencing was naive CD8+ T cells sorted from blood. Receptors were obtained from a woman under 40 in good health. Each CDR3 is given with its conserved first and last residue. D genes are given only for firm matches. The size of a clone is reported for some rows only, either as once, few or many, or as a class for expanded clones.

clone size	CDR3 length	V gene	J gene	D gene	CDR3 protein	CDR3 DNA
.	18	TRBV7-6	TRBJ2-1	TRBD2	CASSLRTSGRVPHNEQFF	TGTGCCAGCAGCTTAAGGACTAGCGGGAGGGTCCCTCACAATGAGCAGTTCTTC
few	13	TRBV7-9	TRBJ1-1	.	CASSPTLNTEAFF	TGTGCCAGCAGCCCAACCTTGAACACTGAAGCTTTCTTT
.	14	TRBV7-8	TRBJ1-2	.	CASSLDKTNYGYTF	TGTGCCAGCAGCTTAGACAAAACTAACTATGGCTACACCTTC
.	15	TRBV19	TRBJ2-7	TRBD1	CASSTGTGGTYEQYF	TGTGCCAGTAGTACCGGGACAGGGGGCACCTACGAGCAGTACTTC
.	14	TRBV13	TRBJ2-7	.	CASSLGRGAYEQYF	TGTGCCAGCAGCTTAGGGAGGGGGGCCTACGAGCAGTACTTC
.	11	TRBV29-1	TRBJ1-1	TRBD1	CSADRGAEAFF	TGCAGCGCGGACAGGGGCGCTGAAGCTTTCTTT
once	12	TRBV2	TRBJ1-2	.	CASSGTAGGYTF	TGTGCCAGCAGTGGGACAGCCGGGGGCTACACCTTC
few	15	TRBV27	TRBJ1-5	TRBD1	CASSPVTGNNQPQHF	TGTGCCAGCAGTCCCGTGACAGGGAACAATCAGCCCCAGCATTTT
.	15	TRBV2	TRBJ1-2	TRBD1	CASSGTGQPGYGYTF	TGTGCCAGCAGTGGGACAGGGCAACCTGGCTATGGCTACACCTTC
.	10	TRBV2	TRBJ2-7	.	CASSTYEQYF	TGTGCCAGCTCAACCTACGAGCAGTACTTC
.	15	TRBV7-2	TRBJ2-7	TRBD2	CASSLFGLAGDEQYF	TGTGCCAGCAGCTTATTCGGACTAGCGGGAGACGAGCAGTACTTC
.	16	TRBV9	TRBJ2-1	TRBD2	CASSGLAGVRYNEQFF	TGTGCCAGCAGCGGATTAGCGGGAGTTAGGTACAATGAGCAGTTCTTC
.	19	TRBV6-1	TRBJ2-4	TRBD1	CASSEFRDRGLLAKNIQYF	TGTGCCAGCAGTGAATTCCGGGACAGGGGACTTTTAGCCAAAAACATTCAGTACTTC
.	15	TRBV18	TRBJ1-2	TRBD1	CASSPEGQSHYGYTF	TGTGCCAGCTCACCAGAGGGACAGAGTCACTATGGCTACACCTTC